In its sample, the clone carrying this T cell receptor beta chain was seen once. This record belongs to a study of shared T cell receptors in the human thymus. Sequencing was performed with immunoSEQ multiplex PCR; in TCRdb, only in-frame clones are kept and a portion is missing. The repertoire holds 640,000 or so clones, with more than 70% as singletons. V dropped 4 bases and J dropped 3 bases, with 16 bases sitting between them. Germline V gene sequence: CDR1 SGHRS, CDR2 YFSETQ. This CDR3 comprises 15 residues. The data also belong to a second study, concerning human thymus T cells. That work adds: Resections obtained during corrective heart surgery supplied the thymus tissue. Within thymic and blood repertoires, V and J gene usage appeared to be biased. Highly overlapping thymic repertoires among unrelated individuals were reported in related research.

V gene TRBV5-1 combines with J gene TRBJ2-5; D perhaps matches TRBD1 (6 bases). Input material: thymocytes. The sequence derives from a boy under two years old with a congenital heart defect. The CDR3 is CASSENRESKETQYF. CDR3 bases: TGCGCCAGCAGCGAGAACAGGGAGTCAAAAGAGACCCAGTACTTC.